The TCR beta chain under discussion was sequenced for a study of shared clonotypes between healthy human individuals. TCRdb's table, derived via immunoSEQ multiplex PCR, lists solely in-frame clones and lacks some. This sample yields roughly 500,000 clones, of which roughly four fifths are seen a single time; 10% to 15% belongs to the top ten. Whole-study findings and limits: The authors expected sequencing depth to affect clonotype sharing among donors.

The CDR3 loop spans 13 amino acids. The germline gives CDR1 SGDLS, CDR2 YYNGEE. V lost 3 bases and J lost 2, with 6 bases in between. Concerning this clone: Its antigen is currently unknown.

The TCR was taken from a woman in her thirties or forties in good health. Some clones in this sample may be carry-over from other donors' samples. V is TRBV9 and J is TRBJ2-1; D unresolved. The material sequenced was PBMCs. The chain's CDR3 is CASSGTTYNEQFF. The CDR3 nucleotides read TGTGCCAGCAGCGGTACGACCTACAATGAGCAGTTCTTC.